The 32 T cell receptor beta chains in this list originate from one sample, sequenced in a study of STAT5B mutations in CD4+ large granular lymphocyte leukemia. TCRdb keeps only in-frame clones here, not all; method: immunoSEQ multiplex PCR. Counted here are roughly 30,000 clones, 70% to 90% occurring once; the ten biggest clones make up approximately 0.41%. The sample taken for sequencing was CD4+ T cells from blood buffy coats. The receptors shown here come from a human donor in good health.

CDR3 bases: TGTGCCAGCAGCCCCCAGGCTAGCCTCCAAGAGACCCAGTACTTC. Translated: CASSPQASLQETQYF. The chain is built from TRBV4-2 and TRBJ2-5; D might be TRBD2 (5 bases). This CDR3 is 15 amino acids long. CDR1 LGHNA and CDR2 YNFKEQ come from the germline V gene. V was clipped by 4 bases and J by 1 base, with 13 bases between them.

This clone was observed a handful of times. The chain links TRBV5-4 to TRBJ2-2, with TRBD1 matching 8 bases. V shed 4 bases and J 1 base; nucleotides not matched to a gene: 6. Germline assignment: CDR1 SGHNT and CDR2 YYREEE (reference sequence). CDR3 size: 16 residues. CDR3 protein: CASSPDRGRNTGELFF. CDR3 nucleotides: TGTGCCAGCAGCCCCGACAGGGGTAGGAACACCGGGGAGCTGTTTTTT.

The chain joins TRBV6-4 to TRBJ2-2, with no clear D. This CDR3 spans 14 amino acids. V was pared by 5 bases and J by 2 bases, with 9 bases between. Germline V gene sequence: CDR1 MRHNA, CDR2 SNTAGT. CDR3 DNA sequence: TGTGCCAGCAGTTACGACTTAAACACCGGGGAGCTGTTTTTT. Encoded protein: CASSYDLNTGELFF.

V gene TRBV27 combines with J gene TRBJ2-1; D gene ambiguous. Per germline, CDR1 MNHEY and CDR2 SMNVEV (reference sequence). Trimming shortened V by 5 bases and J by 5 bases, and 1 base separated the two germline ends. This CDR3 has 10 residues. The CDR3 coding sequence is TGTGCCAGCAGTCACAATGAGCAGTTCTTC. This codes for CASSHNEQFF.

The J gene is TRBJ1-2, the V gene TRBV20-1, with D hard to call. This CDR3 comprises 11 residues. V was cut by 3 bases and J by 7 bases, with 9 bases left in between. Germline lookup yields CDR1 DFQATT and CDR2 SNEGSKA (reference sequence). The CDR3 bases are TGCAGTGCTAGCGGTACAGCTGGCTACACCTTC. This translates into CSASGTAGYTF.

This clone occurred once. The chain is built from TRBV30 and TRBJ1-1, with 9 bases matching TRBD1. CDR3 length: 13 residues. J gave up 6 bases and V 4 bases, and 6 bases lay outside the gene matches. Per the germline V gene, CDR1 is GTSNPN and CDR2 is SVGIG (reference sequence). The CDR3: CAWNRGQGAEAFF. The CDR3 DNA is TGTGCCTGGAACAGGGGGCAGGGGGCTGAAGCTTTCTTT.

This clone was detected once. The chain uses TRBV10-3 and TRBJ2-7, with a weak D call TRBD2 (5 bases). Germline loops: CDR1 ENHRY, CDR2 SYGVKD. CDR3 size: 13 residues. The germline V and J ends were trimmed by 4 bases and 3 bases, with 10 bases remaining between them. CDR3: CAISVGDLYEQYF. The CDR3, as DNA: TGTGCCATCAGTGTGGGAGACCTCTACGAGCAGTACTTC.

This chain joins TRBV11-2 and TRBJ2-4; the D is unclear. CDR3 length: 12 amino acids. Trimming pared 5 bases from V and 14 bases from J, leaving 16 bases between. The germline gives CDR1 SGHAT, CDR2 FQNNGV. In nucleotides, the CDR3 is TGTGCCAGCAGCCTAGTCGGGCAGGCGGAGTACTTC. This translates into CASSLVGQAEYF.

The CDR3 spells CASSPQGRGTEAFF. The CDR3 coding sequence is TGTGCCAGCAGCCCACAGGGGAGGGGGACTGAAGCTTTCTTT. The rearrangement links TRBV14 to TRBJ1-1; 7 bases align to TRBD1. The CDR3 runs 14 residues. Germline-derived CDR1 and CDR2 are SGHDN and FVKESK. Trimming removed 4 bases from V and 5 bases from J; junction bases left unmatched: 7. Based on the CDR3 plus reference TRBV14 and TRBJ1-1, the full variable domain is EAGVTQFPSHSVIEKGQTVTLRCDPISGHDNLYWYRRVMGKEIKFLLHFVKESKQDESGMPNNRFLAERTGGTYSTLKVQPAELEDSGVYFCASSPQGRGTEAFFGQGTRLTVV.

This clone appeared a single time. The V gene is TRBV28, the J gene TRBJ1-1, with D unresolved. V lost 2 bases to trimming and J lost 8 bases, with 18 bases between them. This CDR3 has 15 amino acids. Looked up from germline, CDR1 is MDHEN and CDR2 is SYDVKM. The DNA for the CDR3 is TGTGCCAGCAGTTTACAACCTCTGGGAGGGTCGGAAGCTTTCTTT. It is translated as CASSLQPLGGSEAFF.

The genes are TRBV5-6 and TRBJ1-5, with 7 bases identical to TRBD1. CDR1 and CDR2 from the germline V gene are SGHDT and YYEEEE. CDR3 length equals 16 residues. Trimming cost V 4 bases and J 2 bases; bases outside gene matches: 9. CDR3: CASSLTGVSGNQPQHF. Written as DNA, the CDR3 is TGTGCCAGCAGCCTCACAGGGGTATCGGGCAATCAGCCCCAGCATTTT.

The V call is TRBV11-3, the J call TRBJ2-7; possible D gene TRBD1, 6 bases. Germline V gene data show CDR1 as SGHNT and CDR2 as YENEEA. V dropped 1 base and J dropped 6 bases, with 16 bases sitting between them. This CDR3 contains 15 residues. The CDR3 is CASSLVRSGVGEQYF. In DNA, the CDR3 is TGTGCCAGCAGCTTAGTTCGGTCAGGGGTTGGCGAGCAGTACTTC.

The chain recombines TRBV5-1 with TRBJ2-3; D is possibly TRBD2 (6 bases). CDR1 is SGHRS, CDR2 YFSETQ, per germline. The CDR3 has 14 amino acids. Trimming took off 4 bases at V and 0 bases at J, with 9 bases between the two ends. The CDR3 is CASSLGTSTDTQYF. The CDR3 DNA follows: TGCGCCAGCAGCCTTGGGACTAGCACAGATACGCAGTATTTT.

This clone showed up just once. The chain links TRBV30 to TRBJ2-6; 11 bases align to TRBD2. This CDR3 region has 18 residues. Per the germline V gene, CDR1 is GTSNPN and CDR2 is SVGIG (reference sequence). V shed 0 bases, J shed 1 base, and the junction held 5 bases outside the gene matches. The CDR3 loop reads CAWSVGTSGFSGANVLTF. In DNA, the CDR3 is TGTGCCTGGAGTGTGGGGACTAGCGGATTTTCTGGGGCCAACGTCCTGACTTTC.

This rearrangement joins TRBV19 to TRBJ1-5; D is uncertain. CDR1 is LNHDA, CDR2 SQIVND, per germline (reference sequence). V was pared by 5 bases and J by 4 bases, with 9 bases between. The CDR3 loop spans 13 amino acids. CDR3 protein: CASSFSSNQPQHF. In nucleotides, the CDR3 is TGTGCCAGTAGTTTCAGCAGTAATCAGCCCCAGCATTTT.

DNA for the CDR3: TGTGCCAGCAGGCACCAGGGGTCCGAAGCTTTCTTT. Protein product: CASRHQGSEAFF. The rearrangement links TRBV6-5 to TRBJ1-1; a weak D match, TRBD1 (6 bases). CDR3 length equals 12 residues. The germline V gene encodes CDR1 MNHEY and CDR2 SVGAGI. Trimming pared 6 bases from V and 8 bases from J, leaving 13 bases between.

DNA for the CDR3: TGTGCCAGCAGTACCCCCGGGACAGGGGGTTTAGATACGCAGTATTTT. It encodes CASSTPGTGGLDTQYF. The chain has TRBV28 and TRBJ2-3; the match to TRBD1 covers 11 bases. The trim removed 5 bases at V and 5 bases at J, leaving 9 bases unmatched. This CDR3 contains 16 residues. The germline CDR1 and CDR2 sequences are MDHEN and SYDVKM.

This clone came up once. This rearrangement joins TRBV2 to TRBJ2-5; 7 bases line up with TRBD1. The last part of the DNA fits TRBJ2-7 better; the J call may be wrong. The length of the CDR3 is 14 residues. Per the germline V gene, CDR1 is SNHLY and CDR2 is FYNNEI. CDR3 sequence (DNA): TGTGCCAGCAGTGTCGGGACAGCCGCCTACGAGCAGTACTTC. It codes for CASSVGTAAYEQYF.

Here the CDR3 DNA reads TGTGCCAGTAGTATGTGGGTTAAGACAGGGACAACCTACAATGAGCAGTTCTTC. It codes for CASSMWVKTGTTYNEQFF. The V call is TRBV19, the J call TRBJ2-1, with 7 bases aligning to TRBD1. There are 18 residues in the CDR3. Germline trimming cut 3 bases from V and 2 bases from J; bases unmatched to any gene: 13. Looked up from germline, CDR1 is LNHDA and CDR2 is SQIVND (reference sequence).

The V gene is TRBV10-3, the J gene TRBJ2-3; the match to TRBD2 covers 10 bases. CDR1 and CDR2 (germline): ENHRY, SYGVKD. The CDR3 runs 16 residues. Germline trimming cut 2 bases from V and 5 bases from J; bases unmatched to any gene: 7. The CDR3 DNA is TGTGCCATCAGTGAGAGTAGCGGGAGGCCTGGAGATACGCAGTATTTT. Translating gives CAISESSGRPGDTQYF.

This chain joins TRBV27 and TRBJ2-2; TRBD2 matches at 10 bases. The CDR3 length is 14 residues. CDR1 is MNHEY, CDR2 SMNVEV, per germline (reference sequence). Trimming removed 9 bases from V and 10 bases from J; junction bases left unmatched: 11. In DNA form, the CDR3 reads TGTGCCAGTGCTCTAGCGGGAGAGAGGGAGGAGCTGTTTTTT. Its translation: CASALAGEREELFF.

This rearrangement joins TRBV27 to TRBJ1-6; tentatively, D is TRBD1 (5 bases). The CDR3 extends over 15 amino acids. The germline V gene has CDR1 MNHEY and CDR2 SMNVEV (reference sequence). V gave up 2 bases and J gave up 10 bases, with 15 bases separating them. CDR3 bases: TGTGCCAGCAGTTTACTGCCAGGGCCTGGGTCACCCCTCCACTTT. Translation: CASSLLPGPGSPLHF.

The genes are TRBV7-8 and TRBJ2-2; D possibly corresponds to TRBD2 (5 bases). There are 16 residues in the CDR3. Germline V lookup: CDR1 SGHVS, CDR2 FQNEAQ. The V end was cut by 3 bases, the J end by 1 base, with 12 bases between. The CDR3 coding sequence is TGTGCCAGCAGCTTGTGGATGAGGGAGAACACCGGGGAGCTGTTTTTT. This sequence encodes CASSLWMRENTGELFF. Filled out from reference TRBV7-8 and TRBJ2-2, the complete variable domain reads GAGVSQSPRYKVAKRGQDVALRCDPISGHVSLFWYQQALGQGPEFLTYFQNEAQLDKSGLPSDRFFAERPEGSVSTLKIQRTQQEDSAVYLCASSLWMRENTGELFFGEGSRLTVL.

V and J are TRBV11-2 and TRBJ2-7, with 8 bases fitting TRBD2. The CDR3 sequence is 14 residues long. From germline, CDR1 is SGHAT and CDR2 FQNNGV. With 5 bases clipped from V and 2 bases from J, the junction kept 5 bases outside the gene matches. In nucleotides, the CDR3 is TGTGCCAGCAGCACCGGACTAGCAGCCTACGAGCAGTACTTC. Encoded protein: CASSTGLAAYEQYF.

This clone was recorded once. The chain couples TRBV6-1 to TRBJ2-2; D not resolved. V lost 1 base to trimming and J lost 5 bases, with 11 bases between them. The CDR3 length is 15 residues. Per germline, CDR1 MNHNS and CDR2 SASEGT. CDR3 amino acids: CASSEVDRRTGELFF. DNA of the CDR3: TGTGCCAGCAGTGAAGTGGACCGACGAACCGGGGAGCTGTTTTTT.

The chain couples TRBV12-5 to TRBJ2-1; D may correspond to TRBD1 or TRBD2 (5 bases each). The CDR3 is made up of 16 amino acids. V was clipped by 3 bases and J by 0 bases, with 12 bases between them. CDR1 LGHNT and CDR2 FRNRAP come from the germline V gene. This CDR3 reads CASGLRGVSSYNEQFF. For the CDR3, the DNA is TGTGCTAGTGGTTTACGGGGCGTGAGCTCCTACAATGAGCAGTTCTTC.

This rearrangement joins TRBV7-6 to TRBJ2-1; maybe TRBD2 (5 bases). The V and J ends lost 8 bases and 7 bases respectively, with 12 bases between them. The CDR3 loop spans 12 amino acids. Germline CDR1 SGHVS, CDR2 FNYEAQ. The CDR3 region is CASGRLINEQFF. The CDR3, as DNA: TGTGCCAGCGGGAGATTGATTAATGAGCAGTTCTTC.

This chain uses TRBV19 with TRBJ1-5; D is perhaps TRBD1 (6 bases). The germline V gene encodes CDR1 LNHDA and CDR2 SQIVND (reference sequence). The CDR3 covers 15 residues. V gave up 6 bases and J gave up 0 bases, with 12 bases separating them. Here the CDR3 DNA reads TGTGCCAGTAGCCAGGGGCCCTATAGCAATCAGCCCCAGCATTTT. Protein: CASSQGPYSNQPQHF.

The CDR3 coding sequence is TGTGCCAGCAGCCTAGCGGGAGTGGATACGCAGTATTTT. Its translation is CASSLAGVDTQYF. J is TRBJ2-3 and V is TRBV14; 9 nucleotides agree with TRBD2. The J segment lost 6 bases and the V segment lost 4 bases, leaving 2 bases of the junction unmatched. In germline, CDR1 is SGHDN, CDR2 FVKESK. The CDR3 is 13 residues long.

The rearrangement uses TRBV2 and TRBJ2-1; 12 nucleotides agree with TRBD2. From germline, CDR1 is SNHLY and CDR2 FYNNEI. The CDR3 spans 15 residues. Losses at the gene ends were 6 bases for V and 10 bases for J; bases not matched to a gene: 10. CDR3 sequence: CASSPGLAGPREQFF. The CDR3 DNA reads TGTGCCAGCAGCCCCGGACTAGCGGGACCCCGGGAGCAGTTCTTC.

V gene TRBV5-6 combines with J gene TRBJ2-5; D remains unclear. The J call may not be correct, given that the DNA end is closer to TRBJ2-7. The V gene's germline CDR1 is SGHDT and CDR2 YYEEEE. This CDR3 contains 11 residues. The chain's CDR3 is CASSLNYEQYF. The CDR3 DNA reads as TGTGCCAGCAGCTTGAATTACGAGCAGTACTTC.

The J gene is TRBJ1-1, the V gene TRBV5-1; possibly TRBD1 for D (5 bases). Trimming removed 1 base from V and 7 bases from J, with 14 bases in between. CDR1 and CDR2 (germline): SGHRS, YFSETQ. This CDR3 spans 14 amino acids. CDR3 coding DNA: TGCGCCAGCAGCTTGCAGGGCGGAAGGGGTGAAGCTTTCTTT. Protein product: CASSLQGGRGEAFF.